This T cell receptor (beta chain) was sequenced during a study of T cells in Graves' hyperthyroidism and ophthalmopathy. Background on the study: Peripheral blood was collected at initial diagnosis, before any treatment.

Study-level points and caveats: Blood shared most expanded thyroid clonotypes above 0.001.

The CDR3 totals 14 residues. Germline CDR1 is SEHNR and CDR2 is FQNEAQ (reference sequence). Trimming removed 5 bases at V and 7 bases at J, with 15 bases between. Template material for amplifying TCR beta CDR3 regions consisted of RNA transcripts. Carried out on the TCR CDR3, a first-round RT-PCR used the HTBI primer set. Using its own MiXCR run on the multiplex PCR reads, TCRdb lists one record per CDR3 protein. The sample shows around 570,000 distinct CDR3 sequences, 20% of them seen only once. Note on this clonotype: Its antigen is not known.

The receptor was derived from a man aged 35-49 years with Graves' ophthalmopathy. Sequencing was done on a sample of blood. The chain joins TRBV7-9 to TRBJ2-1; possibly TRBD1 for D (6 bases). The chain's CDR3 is CASSKQGRGNEQFF. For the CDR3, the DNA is TGTGCCAGCAGCAAACAGGGAAGGGGGAATGAGCAGTTCTTC.